This T cell receptor (beta chain) was recovered during a study of blood T cell repertoires in COVID-19. About the research overall: The cDNA or gDNA used as material had been derived from T cells, B-cell-depleted T cells, or PBMCs.

Original data processing: Estimated nucleated cell counts came from reference gene primer amplification. Measured with immunoSEQ multiplex PCR; TCRdb has only the in-frame clones, and not every one. The V and J calls and the clone size are those of that table, but D and trimming were determined from the DNA. The table shows roughly 73,000 clones, with around nine tenths occurring only once. Trimming pared 5 bases from V and 6 bases from J, leaving 11 bases between. This CDR3 comprises 11 residues. Per the germline V gene, CDR1 is DFQATT and CDR2 is SNEGSKA (reference sequence). This receptor was taken from a human donor in a cohort sampled during active COVID-19. Sequencing was done on a sample of peripheral blood. The chain couples TRBV20-1 to TRBJ2-7, with D maybe TRBD2 (5 bases). Here the CDR3 reads CSAGRLREQYV. Written as DNA, the CDR3 is TGCAGTGCTGGGAGACTCCGCGAGCAGTACGTC.